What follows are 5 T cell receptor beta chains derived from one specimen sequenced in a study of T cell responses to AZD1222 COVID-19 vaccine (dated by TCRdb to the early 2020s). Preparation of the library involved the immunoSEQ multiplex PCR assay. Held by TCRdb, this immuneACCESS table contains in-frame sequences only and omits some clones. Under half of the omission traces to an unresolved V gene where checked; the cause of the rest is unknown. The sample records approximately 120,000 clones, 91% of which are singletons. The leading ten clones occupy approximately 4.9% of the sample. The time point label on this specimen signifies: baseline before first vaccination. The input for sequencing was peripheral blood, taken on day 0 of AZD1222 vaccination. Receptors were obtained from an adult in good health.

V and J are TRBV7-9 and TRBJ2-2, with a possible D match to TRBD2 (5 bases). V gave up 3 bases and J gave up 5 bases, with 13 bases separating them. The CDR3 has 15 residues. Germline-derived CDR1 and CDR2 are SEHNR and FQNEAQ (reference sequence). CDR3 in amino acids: CASSFSGDGTGELFF. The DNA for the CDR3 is TGTGCCAGCAGCTTTTCCGGGGATGGGACCGGGGAGCTGTTTTTT.

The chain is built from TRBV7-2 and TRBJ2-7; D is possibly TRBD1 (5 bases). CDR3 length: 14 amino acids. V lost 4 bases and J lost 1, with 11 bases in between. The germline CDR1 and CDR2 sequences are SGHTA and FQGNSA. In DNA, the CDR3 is TGTGCCAGCAGCTATACAACAGGTTCCTACGAGCAGTACTTC. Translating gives CASSYTTGSYEQYF.

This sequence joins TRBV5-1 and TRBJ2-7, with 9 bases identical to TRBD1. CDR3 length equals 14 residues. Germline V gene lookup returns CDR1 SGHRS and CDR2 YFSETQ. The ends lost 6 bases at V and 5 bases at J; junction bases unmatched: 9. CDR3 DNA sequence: TGCGCCAGCAAACCGGGACAGGGAGACGACGAGCAGTACTTC. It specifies CASKPGQGDDEQYF.

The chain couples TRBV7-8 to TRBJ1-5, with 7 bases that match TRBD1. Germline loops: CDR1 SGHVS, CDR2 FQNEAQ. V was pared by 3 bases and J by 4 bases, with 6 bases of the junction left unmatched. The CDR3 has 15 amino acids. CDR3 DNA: TGTGCCAGCAGCTTGAGTAGGACAGGTAATCAGCCCCAGCATTTT. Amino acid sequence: CASSLSRTGNQPQHF.

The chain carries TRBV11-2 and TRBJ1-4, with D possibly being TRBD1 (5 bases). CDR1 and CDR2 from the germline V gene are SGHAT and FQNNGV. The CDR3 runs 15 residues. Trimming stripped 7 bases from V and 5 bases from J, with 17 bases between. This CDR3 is CASTVAGTPNEKLFF. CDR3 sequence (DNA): TGTGCCAGCACCGTCGCCGGGACGCCGAATGAAAAACTGTTTTTT.